These 4 T cell receptor beta chains share one sample of origin, sequenced in a study of blood T cell repertoires in COVID-19. Sequenced by immunoSEQ multiplex PCR; TCRdb stores in-frame clones only, minus some. The sample includes about 39,000 clones, over 80% of them seen just once. Sequences were obtained from peripheral blood. Every receptor here comes from a man aged 50 to 59 with active or convalescent COVID-19.

The chain recombines TRBV29-1 with TRBJ2-1; D is uncertain. Trimming left V 4 bases short and J 0 bases short, with 28 bases between. The germline V gene encodes CDR1 SQVTM and CDR2 ANQGSEA. This CDR3 contains 20 residues. The CDR3 sequence is CSVVPFTKLPSASSYNEQFF. Written as DNA, the CDR3 is TGCAGCGTTGTCCCCTTCACTAAGCTGCCATCAGCCAGCTCCTACAATGAGCAGTTCTTC.

This clone was detected once. CDR3 in DNA: TGTGCCAGCAGTGTAGGGACAGGGGGGACTGAAGCTTTCTTT. Its translation: CASSVGTGGTEAFF. The V and J genes are TRBV27 and TRBJ1-1; 11 bases are shared with TRBD1. V lost 5 bases and J lost 5; bases outside the gene matches: 4. The V gene's germline CDR1 is MNHEY and CDR2 SMNVEV (reference sequence). The CDR3 sequence is 14 residues long.

The rearrangement uses TRBV9 and TRBJ2-7, with 9 bases matching TRBD2. V dropped 3 bases and J dropped 3; count of bases not matched to a gene: 7. The CDR3 has 15 residues. CDR1 is SGDLS, CDR2 YYNGEE, per germline. CDR3 sequence: CASSAVAGVFYEQYF. CDR3 DNA: TGTGCCAGCAGCGCCGTAGCGGGAGTTTTCTACGAGCAGTACTTC.

This clone was seen just once. The rearrangement uses TRBV28 and TRBJ2-1; D is perhaps TRBD2 (7 bases). V was clipped by 4 bases and J by 14 bases, with 15 bases between them. The CDR3 is 12 amino acids. From germline, CDR1 is MDHEN and CDR2 SYDVKM. The CDR3 bases are TGTGCCAGCAGTTCCCCAGGGGAGGGGGAGTTCTTC. Translated, it gives CASSSPGEGEFF.